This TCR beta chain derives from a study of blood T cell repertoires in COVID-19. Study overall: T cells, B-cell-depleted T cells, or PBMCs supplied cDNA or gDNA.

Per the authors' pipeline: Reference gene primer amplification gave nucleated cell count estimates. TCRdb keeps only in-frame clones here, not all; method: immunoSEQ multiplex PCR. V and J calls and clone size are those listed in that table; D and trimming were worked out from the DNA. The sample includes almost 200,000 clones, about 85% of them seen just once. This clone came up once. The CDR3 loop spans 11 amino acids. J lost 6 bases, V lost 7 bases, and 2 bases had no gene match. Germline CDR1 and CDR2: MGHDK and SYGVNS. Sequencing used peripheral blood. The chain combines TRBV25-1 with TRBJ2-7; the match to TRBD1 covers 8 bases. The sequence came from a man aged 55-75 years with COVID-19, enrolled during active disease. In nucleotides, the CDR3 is TGTGCCAGCAAGGACAGGGTCGAGCAGTACTTC. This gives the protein CASKDRVEQYF.